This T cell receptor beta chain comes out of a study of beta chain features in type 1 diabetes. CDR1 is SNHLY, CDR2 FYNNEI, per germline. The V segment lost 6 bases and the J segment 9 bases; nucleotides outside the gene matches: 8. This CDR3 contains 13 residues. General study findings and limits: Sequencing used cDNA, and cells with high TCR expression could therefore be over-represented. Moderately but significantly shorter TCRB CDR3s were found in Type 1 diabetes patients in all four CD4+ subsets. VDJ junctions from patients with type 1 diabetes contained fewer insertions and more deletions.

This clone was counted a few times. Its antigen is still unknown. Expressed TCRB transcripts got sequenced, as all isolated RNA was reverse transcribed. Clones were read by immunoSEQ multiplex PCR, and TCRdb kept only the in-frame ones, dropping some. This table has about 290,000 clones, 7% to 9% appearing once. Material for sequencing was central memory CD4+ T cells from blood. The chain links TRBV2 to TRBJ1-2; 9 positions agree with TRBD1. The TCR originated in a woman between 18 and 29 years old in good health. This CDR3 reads CASSPRTGESYTF. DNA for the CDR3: TGTGCCAGCAGCCCACGGACAGGGGAGAGCTACACCTTC.